This passage covers 22 T cell receptor beta chains from one sample sequenced in a study of cytomegalovirus exposure and HLA in healthy donors. 60 Vbeta and 13 Jbeta primers were used in PCR. Sequencing was performed with immunoSEQ multiplex PCR; in TCRdb, only in-frame clones are kept and a portion is missing. Here the sample spans about 100,000 clones, more than 60% being singletons. Material for sequencing was PBMCs. The receptors were gathered from a woman in her late teens or twenties in good health and CMV-seropositive.

The rearrangement joins TRBV9 to TRBJ2-1, with D tentatively TRBD2 (5 bases). Trimming took off 0 bases at V and 9 bases at J, with 13 bases between the two ends. The CDR3 loop spans 14 amino acids. Germline values: CDR1 SGDLS, CDR2 YYNGEE. CDR3 in amino acids: CASSVGGLPVEQFF. The CDR3 coding sequence is TGTGCCAGCAGCGTAGGCGGGTTACCGGTTGAGCAGTTCTTC.

V gene TRBV6-4 combines with J gene TRBJ2-1; the match to TRBD2 covers 11 bases. The V segment lost 4 bases and the J segment 8 bases; nucleotides outside the gene matches: 7. The CDR3 covers 15 residues. The germline V gene encodes CDR1 MRHNA and CDR2 SNTAGT. This CDR3 is CASSAKGLAADEQFF. The CDR3 nucleotides read TGTGCCAGCAGTGCCAAGGGACTAGCGGCAGATGAGCAGTTCTTC.

This chain uses TRBV27 with TRBJ2-5; D gene ambiguous. The CDR3 is 13 amino acids. Germline loops: CDR1 MNHEY, CDR2 SMNVEV (reference sequence). V dropped 3 bases and J dropped 5 bases, with 10 bases sitting between them. The chain's CDR3 is CASSFAPRETQYF. The DNA for the CDR3 is TGTGCCAGCAGTTTCGCGCCTCGGGAGACCCAGTACTTC.

The rearrangement uses TRBV11-3 and TRBJ2-5; 11 bases are shared with TRBD2. Germline CDR1 is SGHNT and CDR2 is YENEEA. After removal of 4 bases from V and 5 bases from J, the junction contained 9 bases not matched to a gene. This CDR3 has 16 amino acids. Here the CDR3 reads CASSSSSGRALETQYF. The CDR3 DNA reads TGTGCCAGCAGCTCAAGTAGCGGGAGGGCCTTGGAGACCCAGTACTTC.

This clone was found once. The CDR3 region is CASSKYQGATLGAFF. In nucleotides, the CDR3 is TGTGCCAGCAGCAAGTACCAGGGGGCGACCCTTGGAGCTTTCTTT. This chain uses TRBV7-8 with TRBJ1-1; 8 nucleotides match TRBD1. With V trimmed by 5 bases and J by 10 bases, 15 bases remained unmatched. The germline CDR1 and CDR2 sequences are SGHVS and FQNEAQ. The CDR3 is 15 residues long.

The CDR3 DNA sequence: TGTGCCAGCAGTGAAACGGGACACCGCTTCACCTACGAGCAGTACTTC. This sequence encodes CASSETGHRFTYEQYF. The chain couples TRBV6-1 to TRBJ2-7; weak D call: TRBD1 (6 bases). In germline, CDR1 is MNHNS, CDR2 SASEGT. The CDR3 extends over 16 amino acids. V was clipped by 2 bases and J by 2 bases, with 16 bases between them.

The gene calls are TRBV15 and TRBJ2-1; 9 nucleotides align to TRBD1. With 1 base clipped from V and 4 bases from J, the junction kept 2 bases outside the gene matches. From germline, CDR1 is LNHNV and CDR2 YYDKDF (reference sequence). The length of the CDR3 is 15 residues. The CDR3 protein is CATSRVGTGYNEQFF. For the CDR3, the DNA is TGTGCCACCAGCAGAGTTGGGACAGGGTACAATGAGCAGTTCTTC.

The chain is built from TRBV6-1 and TRBJ2-7; D perhaps matches TRBD2 (5 bases). The CDR3 covers 11 residues. Per the germline V gene, CDR1 is MNHNS and CDR2 is SASEGT. Trimming cost V 6 bases and J 3 bases, with 6 bases left between them. CDR3 nucleotides: TGTGCCAGCAGCGGGATCTACGAGCAGTACTTC. Translated, it gives CASSGIYEQYF.

This rearrangement joins TRBV28 to TRBJ2-3, with TRBD2 matching over 7 bases. CDR3 length: 17 amino acids. The trim removed 4 bases at V and 5 bases at J, leaving 15 bases unmatched. CDR1 and CDR2 (germline): MDHEN, SYDVKM. Here the CDR3 reads CASSSPTLADYLDTQYF. The CDR3, as DNA: TGTGCCAGCAGTTCCCCAACCCTAGCGGACTACTTAGATACGCAGTATTTT.

The rearrangement joins TRBV29-1 to TRBJ1-1; 7 bases map to TRBD1. Germline V gene data show CDR1 as SQVTM and CDR2 as ANQGSEA. V gave up 4 bases and J gave up 4 bases; unmatched junction bases: 6. The CDR3 has 13 amino acids. CDR3 sequence reads: CSVVRTGVTEAFF. In DNA, the CDR3 is TGCAGCGTTGTGCGTACAGGGGTCACTGAAGCTTTCTTT.

The V call is TRBV14, the J call TRBJ2-7, with a possible D match to TRBD2 (6 bases). Trimming pared 0 bases from V and 1 base from J, leaving 10 bases between. The CDR3 is 15 residues long. From germline, CDR1 is SGHDN and CDR2 FVKESK. The CDR3 is CASSQDQEGSYEQYF. In DNA form, the CDR3 reads TGTGCCAGCAGCCAAGATCAGGAGGGGTCCTACGAGCAGTACTTC.

This rearrangement joins TRBV7-9 to TRBJ2-5, with 7 positions matching TRBD1. Germline trimming cut 4 bases from V and 5 bases from J; bases unmatched to any gene: 7. The CDR3 is 14 amino acids. Germline CDR1 SEHNR, CDR2 FQNEAQ (reference sequence). The CDR3 region is CASSSQTGWETQYF. DNA of the CDR3: TGTGCCAGCAGCTCCCAGACAGGGTGGGAGACCCAGTACTTC. Combining the CDR3 with reference TRBV7-9 and TRBJ2-5 gives the whole variable domain DTGVSQNPRHKITKRGQNVTFRCDPISEHNRLYWYRQTLGQGPEFLTYFQNEAQLEKSRLLSDRFSAERPKGSFSTLEIQRTEQGDSAMYLCASSSQTGWETQYFGPGTRLLVL.

This chain uses TRBV7-2 with TRBJ2-6; no firm D call. Germline V lookup: CDR1 SGHTA, CDR2 FQGNSA. The CDR3 is 17 amino acids. Trimming cost V 2 bases and J 0 bases, with 11 bases left between them. In DNA form, the CDR3 reads TGTGCCAGCAGCTTATTCAGGAACCCCTCTGGGGCCAACGTCCTGACTTTC. This codes for CASSLFRNPSGANVLTF.

The V and J genes are TRBV5-1 and TRBJ2-2; unclear D gene. CDR1 and CDR2 (germline): SGHRS, YFSETQ. The CDR3 is 15 amino acids. V was shortened by 0 bases and J by 3 bases, with 9 bases between the two germline ends. CDR3 nucleotide sequence: TGCGCCAGCAGCTTGGCCGGGTTGGACACCGGGGAGCTGTTTTTT. This encodes CASSLAGLDTGELFF. The full variable domain, in which reference TRBV5-1 and TRBJ2-2 provide the parts outside the CDR3, is KAGVTQTPRYLIKTRGQQVTLSCSPISGHRSVSWYQQTPGQGLQFLFEYFSETQRNKGNFPGRFSGRQFSNSRSEMNVSTLELGDSALYLCASSLAGLDTGELFFGEGSRLTVL.

The chain uses TRBV2 and TRBJ1-2, with D possibly being TRBD1 (6 bases). Trimming removed 5 bases from V and 4 bases from J, with 17 bases in between. Germline assignment: CDR1 SNHLY and CDR2 FYNNEI. CDR3 length equals 15 residues. The CDR3 here is CASSSDSNPIYGYTF. The CDR3 DNA reads as TGTGCCAGCAGTTCGGACAGCAATCCCATCTATGGCTACACCTTC.

The V call is TRBV5-1, the J call TRBJ2-2, with D possibly being TRBD1 (7 bases). The CDR3 is 15 residues long. Germline loops: CDR1 SGHRS, CDR2 YFSETQ. Trimming shortened V by 4 bases and J by 4 bases, and 14 bases separated the two germline ends. DNA for the CDR3: TGCGCCAGCAGCCCGGGGGACAGTGGCACCGGGGAGCTGTTTTTT. Translating it yields CASSPGDSGTGELFF.

The V gene is TRBV28, the J gene TRBJ2-7; the D is unclear. Trimming left V 6 bases short and J 5 bases short, with 20 bases between. This CDR3 region has 15 residues. CDR1 MDHEN and CDR2 SYDVKM come from the germline V gene. CDR3 loop: CASRPPEVGSNEQYF. CDR3 DNA: TGTGCCAGCAGGCCTCCTGAGGTGGGTAGCAACGAGCAGTACTTC.

The chain joins TRBV28 to TRBJ2-7; 12 nucleotides line up with TRBD2. This CDR3 has 14 amino acids. CDR1 is MDHEN, CDR2 SYDVKM, per germline. The V gene end was trimmed by 7 bases and the J gene end by 4 bases; junction bases not matched to a gene: 5. The DNA for the CDR3 is TGTGCCAGCACCGTGGGACTAGCGGGTTACGAGCAGTACTTC. It translates to CASTVGLAGYEQYF.

This clone was counted a few times. This chain uses TRBV18 with TRBJ2-7; D remains unclear. The CDR3 spans 13 residues. Germline CDR1 reads KGHSH; CDR2 reads LQKENI. The V and J ends lost 3 bases and 1 base respectively, with 7 bases between them. CDR3 nucleotides: TGTGCCAGCTCACCGAAAGAGTCCTACGAGCAGTACTTC. Translated: CASSPKESYEQYF.

The gene calls are TRBV27 and TRBJ1-4; D gene uncertain. From germline, CDR1 is MNHEY and CDR2 SMNVEV (reference sequence). The CDR3 is 14 residues long. Trimming took 5 bases from V and 6 from J, leaving 13 bases between them. CDR3 nucleotides: TGTGCCAGCAGTCCAGGCGGGGTAGATGAAAAACTGTTTTTT. It is translated as CASSPGGVDEKLFF.

The chain employs TRBV28 and TRBJ2-3; 10 nucleotides align to TRBD2. J gave up 4 bases and V 7 bases, and 14 bases lay outside the gene matches. CDR1 and CDR2 from the germline V gene are MDHEN and SYDVKM. There are 17 residues in the CDR3. The CDR3 DNA reads as TGTGCCAGCACCCTTTTCCTAGCGGGAGTCCGTCCAGATACGCAGTATTTT. It encodes CASTLFLAGVRPDTQYF.

V gene TRBV9 combines with J gene TRBJ2-1, with 12 bases that match TRBD2. The germline V gene encodes CDR1 SGDLS and CDR2 YYNGEE. Trimming at V came to 3 bases and at J to 1 base, leaving 5 bases not matched to a gene. The CDR3 extends over 17 amino acids. The CDR3 region has the DNA TGTGCCAGCAGCGGCCTAGCGGGAGGGGGGTCCTACAATGAGCAGTTCTTC. Translating gives CASSGLAGGGSYNEQFF.